Presented here are 32 T cell receptor beta chains from one specimen sequenced in a study of cytomegalovirus exposure and HLA in healthy donors. Primers for the PCR totalled 60 Vbeta and 13 Jbeta. Only in-frame clones appear in the TCRdb table, and some are missing; sequencing was by immunoSEQ multiplex PCR. The table records roughly 100,000 clones, approximately 83% of them present only once. What was sequenced was PBMCs. The receptors derive from a man aged 18 to 30 in good health and CMV-seronegative.

This chain joins TRBV9 and TRBJ2-2; D is ambiguous. The CDR3 extends over 13 amino acids. Germline CDR1 SGDLS, CDR2 YYNGEE. The V end lost 6 bases, the J end lost 7 bases, and 13 bases lay between the germline ends. The CDR3 DNA reads as TGTGCCAGCACTAGTTGGGTCAACGGGGAGCTGTTTTTT. It yields the protein CASTSWVNGELFF.

This chain connects TRBV5-4 to TRBJ2-3; 9 nucleotides match TRBD2. The CDR3 contains 15 residues. CDR1 is SGHNT, CDR2 YYREEE, per germline (reference sequence). The V gene end was trimmed by 4 bases and the J gene end by 5 bases; junction bases not matched to a gene: 8. The CDR3 coding sequence is TGTGCCAGCAGCGGACTAGCGCAACGAGGAGATACGCAGTATTTT. Protein sequence: CASSGLAQRGDTQYF.

This chain uses TRBV28 with TRBJ2-7; 7 bases map to TRBD1. The CDR3 has 14 amino acids. Germline V gives CDR1 MDHEN, CDR2 SYDVKM. The trim removed 4 bases at V and 2 bases at J, leaving 5 bases unmatched. This CDR3 reads CASSSGQRTYEQYF. The CDR3 DNA reads TGTGCCAGCAGTTCGGGACAGCGAACCTACGAGCAGTACTTC.

The chain employs TRBV19 and TRBJ1-4, with 11 positions matching TRBD1. Germline V lookup: CDR1 LNHDA, CDR2 SQIVND (reference sequence). V was pared by 4 bases and J by 1 base, with 2 bases of the junction left unmatched. The CDR3 is made up of 16 amino acids. CDR3 sequence: CASSTGQGGTNEKLFF. The CDR3 nucleotides are TGTGCCAGTAGTACGGGACAGGGGGGAACTAATGAAAAACTGTTTTTT.

The CDR3 DNA reads as TGTGCCAGCAGCTTCCCTCCCGGGGAGCTGTTTTTT. This sequence encodes CASSFPPGELFF. The J gene is TRBJ2-2, the V gene TRBV11-3; no firm D call. Trimming cost V 3 bases and J 6 bases, with 5 bases left between them. The germline CDR1 and CDR2 sequences are SGHNT and YENEEA. The CDR3 totals 12 residues.

This rearrangement joins TRBV7-9 to TRBJ2-1; the match to TRBD2 covers 12 bases. V gave up 4 bases and J gave up 1 base; unmatched junction bases: 2. The V gene's germline CDR1 is SEHNR and CDR2 FQNEAQ (reference sequence). The CDR3 runs to 16 residues. As DNA, the CDR3 is TGTGCCAGCAGCTATCTAGCGGGAGGGTCCTACAATGAGCAGTTCTTC. Protein sequence: CASSYLAGGSYNEQFF.

This chain joins TRBV11-2 and TRBJ2-7, with TRBD1 identical over 7 bases. V was pared by 4 bases and J by 4 bases, with 10 bases of the junction left unmatched. Germline V gene lookup returns CDR1 SGHAT and CDR2 FQNNGV. The CDR3 is 15 residues long. The CDR3 spells CASSSPYRGSYEQYF. The CDR3 region has the DNA TGTGCCAGCAGCTCCCCTTACAGGGGTTCGTACGAGCAGTACTTC. The complete variable domain, with remaining parts taken from reference TRBV11-2 and TRBJ2-7, reads EAGVAQSPRYKIIEKRQSVAFWCNPISGHATLYWYQQILGQGPKLLIQFQNNGVVDDSQLPKDRFSAERLKGVDSTLKIQPAKLEDSAVYLCASSSPYRGSYEQYFGPGTRLTVT.

The chain combines TRBV18 with TRBJ2-3; 12 bases fit TRBD2. Trimming took 3 bases from V and 2 from J; bases not matched to a gene: 6. CDR3 size: 17 residues. From germline, CDR1 is KGHSH and CDR2 LQKENI. CDR3 sequence (DNA): TGTGCCAGCTCACCGGCGACTAGCGGGAGACCCACAGATACGCAGTATTTT. As protein: CASSPATSGRPTDTQYF.

V gene TRBV19 combines with J gene TRBJ1-2, with a tentative D call TRBD1 (5 bases). V lost 9 bases, J lost 8 bases, and 25 bases lay in between. CDR1 and CDR2 from the germline V gene are LNHDA and SQIVND (reference sequence). The CDR3 has 15 residues. The CDR3 DNA sequence: TGTGCCAGAGCCACCCCTTGGGGCCTCGGAGAGGGCTACACCTTC. Translation gives CARATPWGLGEGYTF.

The V call is TRBV4-1, the J call TRBJ1-3; perhaps TRBD1 as D (5 bases). V lost 0 bases and J lost 0, with 18 bases in between. The CDR3 has 19 amino acids. Germline-derived CDR1 and CDR2 are MGHRA and YSYEKL. The CDR3 DNA is TGCGCCAGCAGCCAAGATCAAGGACAAGGCCTCATCTCTGGAAACACCATATATTTT. This gives the protein CASSQDQGQGLISGNTIYF.

The V gene is TRBV15, the J gene TRBJ2-1; D possibly corresponds to TRBD2 (8 bases). The germline gives CDR1 LNHNV, CDR2 YYDKDF (reference sequence). This CDR3 is 17 amino acids long. V lost 5 bases and J lost 8, with 25 bases in between. CDR3 region: CATSEGASGGRRDEQFF. Written as DNA, the CDR3 is TGTGCCACCAGCGAGGGGGCCAGCGGGGGACGAAGGGATGAGCAGTTCTTC.

The chain carries TRBV19 and TRBJ1-5; possible D gene TRBD1, 6 bases. Germline assignment: CDR1 LNHDA and CDR2 SQIVND (reference sequence). The CDR3 runs to 14 residues. Deletions cut 4 bases from V and 10 bases from J, with 17 bases between. Written as DNA, the CDR3 is TGTGCCAGTAGTACTCGGGACACCCGTCCCCCCCAGCATTTT. Its translation: CASSTRDTRPPQHF.

This clone was found once. The chain combines TRBV29-1 with TRBJ2-7, with 8 bases fitting TRBD1. The CDR3 contains 12 residues. Germline V gene lookup returns CDR1 SQVTM and CDR2 ANQGSEA. Losses at the gene ends were 6 bases for V and 6 bases for J; bases not matched to a gene: 7. The CDR3 loop reads CSVGGRGLEQYF. The CDR3 nucleotides are TGCAGCGTAGGTGGCAGGGGGCTCGAGCAGTACTTC.

The CDR3 reads CASSLSGGGTDTQYF. CDR3 coding DNA: TGTGCCAGCAGTCTGTCAGGGGGTGGCACAGATACGCAGTATTTT. The V gene is TRBV6-5, the J gene TRBJ2-3; 7 positions match TRBD1. From germline, CDR1 is MNHEY and CDR2 SVGAGI. V shed 5 bases, J shed 1 base, and the junction held 6 bases outside the gene matches. This CDR3 is built from 15 residues.

CDR3 protein: CASSRDREEAFF. CDR3 in DNA: TGTGCCAGCAGCCGGGACAGGGAGGAAGCTTTCTTT. The chain combines TRBV7-9 with TRBJ1-1; 9 bases are shared with TRBD1. Trimming cost V 5 bases and J 8 bases; bases outside gene matches: 3. The CDR3 contains 12 residues. Per the germline V gene, CDR1 is SEHNR and CDR2 is FQNEAQ (reference sequence).

This chain links TRBV7-9 with TRBJ2-1, with D hard to call. CDR3 length equals 16 residues. Germline V CDR1 and CDR2: SEHNR, FQNEAQ (reference sequence). The ends were cut back, 4 bases at V and 0 bases at J, with 13 bases in the middle. This CDR3 reads CASSSRHPRSYNEQFF. The CDR3 nucleotides read TGTGCCAGCAGCTCCCGACACCCACGCTCCTACAATGAGCAGTTCTTC. Full variable domain (outside the CDR3, taken from reference TRBV7-9 and TRBJ2-1): DTGVSQNPRHKITKRGQNVTFRCDPISEHNRLYWYRQTLGQGPEFLTYFQNEAQLEKSRLLSDRFSAERPKGSFSTLEIQRTEQGDSAMYLCASSSRHPRSYNEQFFGPGTRLTVL.

This clone was seen once. The junction shows a germline mismatch at one end, possibly a read error. J is TRBJ1-3 and V is TRBV7-7, with TRBD1 matching 10 bases. CDR3 length: 15 residues. The germline CDR1 and CDR2 sequences are SSHAT and FNYEAQ (reference sequence). The CDR3 bases are TGTGCTAGCAGCCCCGGGACAGGGGTCGGAAACACCATATATTTT. Encoded protein: CASSPGTGVGNTIYF.

The J gene is TRBJ2-7, the V gene TRBV5-5; perhaps TRBD2 as D (5 bases). V lost 1 base and J lost 0, with 14 bases in between. Germline CDR1 and CDR2: SGHKS and YYEKEE (reference sequence). The CDR3 sequence is 16 residues long. The chain's CDR3 is CASSLFPAVGSYEQYF. In DNA, the CDR3 is TGTGCCAGCAGCTTGTTCCCAGCGGTGGGCTCCTACGAGCAGTACTTC. The entire variable domain, with the rest obtained from reference TRBV5-5 and TRBJ2-7, is as follows: DAGVTQSPTHLIKTRGQQVTLRCSPISGHKSVSWYQQVLGQGPQFIFQYYEKEERGRGNFPDRFSARQFPNYSSELNVNALLLGDSALYLCASSLFPAVGSYEQYFGPGTRLTVT.

The gene calls are TRBV6-4 and TRBJ2-1; 7 bases map to TRBD2. Germline V gene lookup returns CDR1 MRHNA and CDR2 SNTAGT. The CDR3 has 15 residues. The trim removed 2 bases at V and 9 bases at J, leaving 10 bases unmatched. DNA of the CDR3: TGTGCCAGCAGTGACACCCCGACTAGCTTGGCTGAGCAGTTCTTC. Translating it yields CASSDTPTSLAEQFF.

The chain is built from TRBV6-6 and TRBJ1-3; D may be TRBD1 (6 bases). Germline lookup yields CDR1 MNHNY and CDR2 SVGAGI (reference sequence). The CDR3 runs to 15 residues. The germline V and J ends were trimmed by 0 bases and 2 bases, with 8 bases remaining between them. The CDR3 nucleotides are TGTGCCAGCAGTTACTCGCGGGGGCCTGGAAACACCATATATTTT. Amino acids: CASSYSRGPGNTIYF.

This clone was recorded only once. DNA for the CDR3: TGTGCCAGCAGCGTTGGAGAGAACACTGAAGCTTTCTTT. It specifies CASSVGENTEAFF. The rearrangement joins TRBV25-1 to TRBJ1-1; D is undetermined. Deletions cut 6 bases from V and 1 base from J, with 9 bases between. Looked up from germline, CDR1 is MGHDK and CDR2 is SYGVNS. There are 13 residues in the CDR3.

The chain employs TRBV5-1 and TRBJ2-1; no definite D call. The germline gives CDR1 SGHRS, CDR2 YFSETQ. The CDR3 loop spans 14 amino acids. Trimming stripped 4 bases from V and 6 bases from J, with 14 bases between. CDR3 sequence (DNA): TGCGCCAGCAGCCCCCATCCTTCCGGCAATGAGCAGTTCTTC. Protein product: CASSPHPSGNEQFF.

In regard to this clone: The germline gene is not matched at one end of the junction; a read error may be the cause. The J gene is TRBJ1-4, the V gene TRBV7-9, with 8 bases aligning to TRBD1. Germline V gene data show CDR1 as SEHNR and CDR2 as FQNEAQ (reference sequence). The CDR3 spans 14 residues. DNA of the CDR3: TGTTCCAGCAGCTCGGACAGGGACAATGAAAAACTGTTTTTT. It specifies CSSSSDRDNEKLFF.

This sequence joins TRBV29-1 and TRBJ2-3, with 14 bases identical to TRBD2. Trimming cost V 0 bases and J 5 bases; bases outside gene matches: 16. Germline CDR1 reads SQVTM; CDR2 reads ANQGSEA. The CDR3 runs 20 residues. DNA for the CDR3: TGCAGCGTTGAAGAGCCCCGTCCTGCGCGACTAGCGGGAGGGGGAGATACGCAGTATTTT. Protein sequence: CSVEEPRPARLAGGGDTQYF.

The chain uses TRBV4-1 and TRBJ2-3; the D is unclear. Germline loops: CDR1 MGHRA, CDR2 YSYEKL. CDR3 length equals 13 residues. V shed 0 bases and J shed 5 bases, with 6 bases lying between them. DNA for the CDR3: TGCGCCAGCAGCCAAGATGCAGAAGATACGCAGTATTTT. Translating gives CASSQDAEDTQYF.

The chain has TRBV27 and TRBJ1-1, with D uncertain. V was trimmed by 4 bases and J by 3 bases, leaving 12 bases between them. The germline V gene encodes CDR1 MNHEY and CDR2 SMNVEV (reference sequence). The CDR3 is 14 residues long. CDR3 nucleotides: TGTGCCAGCAGTTCTACGACGGGAGACACTGAAGCTTTCTTT. Translation gives CASSSTTGDTEAFF.

This clone was found a few times. The chain carries TRBV6-1 and TRBJ1-4; D is unresolved. V was clipped by 5 bases and J by 4 bases, with 8 bases between them. This CDR3 contains 13 residues. Germline V gene sequence: CDR1 MNHNS, CDR2 SASEGT. CDR3 amino acids: CASSLRSNEKLFF. For the CDR3, the DNA is TGTGCCAGCAGTCTCCGTAGTAATGAAAAACTGTTTTTT.

The rearrangement links TRBV15 to TRBJ2-7; TRBD2 agrees at 9 bases. The CDR3 contains 18 residues. Germline CDR1 reads LNHNV; CDR2 reads YYDKDF (reference sequence). V lost 0 bases to trimming and J lost 7 bases; unmatched junction nucleotides: 16. CDR3 sequence reads: CATSRDRATSGTRGEQYF. The CDR3 nucleotides are TGTGCCACCAGCAGAGATAGAGCGACTAGCGGAACCCGCGGGGAGCAGTACTTC.

This clone was seen once. This sequence joins TRBV29-1 and TRBJ2-7, with a weak D call TRBD2 (6 bases). This CDR3 spans 14 amino acids. V lost 5 bases and J lost 4, with 18 bases in between. Looked up from germline, CDR1 is SQVTM and CDR2 is ANQGSEA. The chain's CDR3 is CSVRDSGEVYEQYF. The CDR3 bases are TGCAGCGTTCGGGACTCCGGGGAGGTATACGAGCAGTACTTC.

The chain links TRBV30 to TRBJ1-2; TRBD1 agrees at 7 bases. The CDR3 runs 14 residues. V was clipped by 4 bases and J by 3 bases; unmatched bases: 8. CDR1 is GTSNPN and CDR2 is SVGIG in the germline V gene (reference sequence). The CDR3 DNA sequence: TGTGCCTGGAAACTTCCAGGGGGATACTATGGCTACACCTTC. Translated: CAWKLPGGYYGYTF.

About this clone: The junction does not match germline at one end; this may be a read error. This chain connects TRBV2 to TRBJ1-2; TRBD1 matches at 10 bases. The CDR3 runs 14 residues. Germline values: CDR1 SNHLY, CDR2 FYNNEI. This chain's CDR3 is CASGDRGRGYGYTF. CDR3 DNA sequence: TGTGCCAGCGGTGACAGGGGGCGGGGCTATGGCTACACCTTC.

This clone was detected only once. The V and J genes are TRBV6-5 and TRBJ2-3; perhaps TRBD2 as D (6 bases). The CDR3 extends over 15 amino acids. V was trimmed by 5 bases and J by 0 bases, leaving 12 bases between them. Germline V CDR1 and CDR2: MNHEY, SVGAGI. The CDR3 nucleotides are TGTGCCAGCAGTCCCCGGCGGGGTAGCACAGATACGCAGTATTTT. This codes for CASSPRRGSTDTQYF.